The clone carrying this T cell receptor beta chain was picked up many times. With template switching, a universal primer site was added, and the cDNA carried unique molecular identifiers. Each CDR3 protein is one row after TCRdb ran MiXCR on the 5' RACE reads. The sample has 350,000 to 450,000 distinct CDR3 sequences; about a fifth are singletons. This entry comes from a study of identical twins. The CDR3 is 14 residues long. V was clipped by 1 base and J by 5 bases; unmatched bases: 2. Germline V lookup: CDR1 MDHEN, CDR2 SYDVKM. Sequencing input: naive T cells sorted from blood. The rearrangement links TRBV28 to TRBJ1-5, with TRBD1 matching 7 bases. This clonotype was sampled from a middle-aged man in good health. DNA of the CDR3: TGTGCCAGCAGTTTATCGGGACAGCATCAGCCCCAGCATTTT. This codes for CASSLSGQHQPQHF.